This note documents a single TCR beta chain sequence. It lacks a known antigen. The junction departs from germline at one end; a sequencing error may be responsible. The sample comes from a study of tumor-infiltrating lymphocytes in primary liver carcinoma (dated 2017 in TCRdb). Some background on the complete study: Of the five patients, three men and two women aged 30 to 69 years, four had hepatocellular carcinoma and one had combined HCC and intrahepatic cholangiocarcinoma. The study combined TCRbeta repertoire sequencing, expression microarrays and whole-exome sequencing across five regions of each liver tumor, with adjacent normal tissue and blood. A total of 35 specimens from 5 patients underwent TCRbeta repertoire sequencing, comprising around 25 tumor regions, 5 adjacent noncancerous liver tissues and 5 peripheral blood samples. Each sample produced roughly 3.65 to 7.5 million productive TCRbeta reads, and read depth showed no significant difference between tissue types. To link TCRbeta repertoire diversity to the local molecular phenotype, the approximately 26 tumor region samples were profiled with Agilent mRNA microarrays. Reproducibility between technical replicate repertoires was high, with correlation coefficients above 0.95 and mean shared-clone rates approximately 0.9. The five patients had tumors staged T1-T3 N0M0, with maximum diameters ranging from roughly 4 to 10 cm.

Total RNA and DNA were co-extracted from 20-30 mg of bulk tissue with the AllPrep DNA/RNA mini kit, without cell sorting. Between November 2015 and March 2016, 4 or 5 patients in China with histopathologically diagnosed primary liver carcinoma had their tumors surgically resected. At the time of sampling, the patients were treatment-naive and had chronic HBV infection. Each tumor was sampled at five spatially separated regions: the superior, inferior, left-lateral and right-lateral poles and the tumor centre. Histology showed that every tumor sample contained more than 80% viable tumor cells. Each fresh piece of tumor and adjacent tissue was cut in two, with one half stored in RNAlater at -80 degrees C and the other half sent for histology. The paper's findings and limits, for the study overall: With just a handful of patients in the study, the authors point out that the findings should be validated in a larger study. Bulk unsorted samples precluded comparing CD4+ and CD8+ T cell repertoires. Only about 8-24% of top clones were present in all five regions of a tumor, suggesting spatial heterogeneity of tumor-infiltrating T cells. Because only the TCR beta chain was sequenced and unpaired alpha chains were not captured, true repertoire diversity is likely underestimated. Repertoire overlap was higher between tumor regions (mean roughly 35%) than tumor-adjacent (around 17%) or tumor-blood (14%) pairs, consistent with antigen-driven expansion. Compared with blood, tumors had a significantly larger share of the repertoire taken up by the top 250 clones (p = 0.039).

Per the germline V gene, MDHEN is the CDR1 and SYDVKM is the CDR2. From its cysteine to its phenylalanine, the CDR3 spans 14 amino acids. Only CDR3 DNA is held: 42 bases, read in frame from base 1. TCRbeta-specific cDNA was reverse-transcribed from 500 to 550 ng total RNA using a constant-region primer and ProtoScript II reverse transcriptase. Three nested multiplex PCR rounds, following a slightly modified ARM-PCR procedure, were used to build the TCRbeta libraries. Each of the first two PCR rounds ran for 9 to 10 cycles using multiplex TRBV1-TRBV30 forward primers together with a Cbeta reverse primer. Sample barcodes and Illumina adapters were added in a final 25-cycle PCR with Deep VentR polymerase. Before sequencing, amplicons of 200-500 bp were gel-purified using a QIAquick gel extraction kit. The TCRbeta amplicons were sequenced with 250-bp paired-end reads on an Illumina HiSeq 2500. As for the original processing: To recover full CDR3 sequences, reads were quality-trimmed using Trimmomatic v0.33 and paired reads were then merged using FLASH v1.2.11. V, D and J germline segments were assigned to the rearranged TCRbeta sequences using MiGEC v1.2.1b. Clonotype statistics and Shannon-Wiener diversity indices were calculated with VDJtools v1.0.0. Except for diversity analysis, only the 250 most abundant clonotypes of each sample were used in subsequent analyses to reduce sampling bias. The public reads were run again by TCRdb, first through fastp at Q25 and then through MiXCR, and only productive beta chains were kept. CDR3 protein sequences are deduplicated, and each keeps its most common genes and DNA. The V and J calls shown here were made by TCRdb, not taken from the authors' results. The sample data list about 21,000 distinct CDR3 sequences, and approximately 70% of these were observed just once. Around 40% of the sample is taken by the ten largest.

Sequences were obtained from liver tumor tissue from sampling region 1. The label giving this sample's cell subset or site can be read as: tumor region T1, superior pole. The sequence derives from a man aged 35 to 55 with primary liver carcinoma and hepatitis B virus infection. The chain employs TRBV28 and TRBJ2-7, with no D gene named confidently. The DNA sequence is given as TGTGCCAGGAGTTTATCAGCTTCTTCATACGGGCAGTACTTC. It is translated as CARSLSASSYGQYF.